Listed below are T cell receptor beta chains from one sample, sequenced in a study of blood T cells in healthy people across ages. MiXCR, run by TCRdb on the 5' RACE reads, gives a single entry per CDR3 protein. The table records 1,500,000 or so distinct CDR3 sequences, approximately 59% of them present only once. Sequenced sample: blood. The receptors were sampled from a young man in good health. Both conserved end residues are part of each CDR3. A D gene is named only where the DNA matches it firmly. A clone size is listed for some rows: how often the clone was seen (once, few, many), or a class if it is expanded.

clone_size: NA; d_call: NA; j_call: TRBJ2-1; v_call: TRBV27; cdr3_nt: TGTGCCAGCAGGTTATTAGGGGACGAGCAGTTCTTC; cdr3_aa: CASRLLGDEQFF
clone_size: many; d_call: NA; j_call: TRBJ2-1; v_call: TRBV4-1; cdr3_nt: TGCGCCAGCAGCCTAGGCTACCTCGCCTACAATGAGCAGTTCTTC; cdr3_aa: CASSLGYLAYNEQFF
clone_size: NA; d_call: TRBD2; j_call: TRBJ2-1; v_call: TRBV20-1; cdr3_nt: TGCAGTGCTGTTTTAGCGGGAGGGCTATCCTACAATGAGCAGTTCTTC; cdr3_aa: CSAVLAGGLSYNEQFF
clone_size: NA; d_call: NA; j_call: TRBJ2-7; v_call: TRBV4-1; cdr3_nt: TGCGCCAGCAGCCAAGACTCCATTGGGGACTACGAGCAGTACTTC; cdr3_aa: CASSQDSIGDYEQYF
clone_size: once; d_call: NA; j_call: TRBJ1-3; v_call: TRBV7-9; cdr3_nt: TGTGCCAGCAGCCCTAGCCAGGGGTATGGAAACACCATATATTTT; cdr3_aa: CASSPSQGYGNTIYF
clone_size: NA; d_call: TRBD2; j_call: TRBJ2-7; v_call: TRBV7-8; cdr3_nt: TGTGCCAGCAGCTTATTGGGACTAGCGGTCTACGAGCAGTACTTC; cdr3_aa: CASSLLGLAVYEQYF
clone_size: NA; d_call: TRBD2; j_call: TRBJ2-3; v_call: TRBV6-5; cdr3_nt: TGTGCCAGCAGTAGCGGGGGGGGAGATACGCAGTATTTT; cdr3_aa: CASSSGGGDTQYF
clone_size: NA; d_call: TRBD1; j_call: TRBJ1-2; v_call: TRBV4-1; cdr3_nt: TGCGCCAGCAGCCCCGACAGGGGAGCTAACTATGGCTACACCTTC; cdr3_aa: CASSPDRGANYGYTF
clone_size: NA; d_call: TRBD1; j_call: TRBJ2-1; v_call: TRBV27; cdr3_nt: TGTGCCAGCACTCCAGGGGGTTACAATGAGCAGTTCTTC; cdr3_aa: CASTPGGYNEQFF
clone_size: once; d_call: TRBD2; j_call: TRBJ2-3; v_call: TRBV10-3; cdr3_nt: TGTGCCACCGGGGGGGGTAGGAGCACGGATACGCAGTATTTT; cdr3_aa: CATGGGRSTDTQYF
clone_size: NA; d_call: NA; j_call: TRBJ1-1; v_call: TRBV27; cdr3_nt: TGTGCCAGCACCACCATAGGAGGGAACACTGAAGCTTTCTTT; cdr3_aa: CASTTIGGNTEAFF
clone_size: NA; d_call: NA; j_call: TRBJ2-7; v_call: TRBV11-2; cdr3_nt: TGTGCCAGCAGCTCGTCCCCAGGACGGACCCCGTTCGTCTACGAGCAGTACTTC; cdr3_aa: CASSSSPGRTPFVYEQYF
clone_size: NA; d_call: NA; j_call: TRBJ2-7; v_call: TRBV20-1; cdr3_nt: TGCAGTGCTAGAGGCAGCGGCTCCTACAATGAGCAGTACTTC; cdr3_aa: CSARGSGSYNEQYF
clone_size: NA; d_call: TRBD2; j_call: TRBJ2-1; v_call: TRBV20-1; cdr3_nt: TGCAGTGCTAGAGATAGAGAGGGACTAGACTATGAGCAGTTCTTC; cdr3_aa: CSARDREGLDYEQFF
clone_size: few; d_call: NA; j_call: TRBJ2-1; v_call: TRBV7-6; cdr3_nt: TGTGCCAGCAGCTCAAGTACCGGGACTGGGAACAATGAGCAGTTCTTC; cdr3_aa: CASSSSTGTGNNEQFF
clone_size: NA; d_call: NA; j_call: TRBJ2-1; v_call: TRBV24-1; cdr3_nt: TGTGCCACCAGTGGAGACAATGAGCAGTTCTTC; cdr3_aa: CATSGDNEQFF
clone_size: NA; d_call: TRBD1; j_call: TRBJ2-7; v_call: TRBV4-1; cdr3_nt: TGCGCCAGCAGCCATATACCGGGACAGGGCACCTACGAGCAGTACTTC; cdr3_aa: CASSHIPGQGTYEQYF
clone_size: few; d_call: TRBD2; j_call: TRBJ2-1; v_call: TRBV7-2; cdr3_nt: TGTGCCAGCAGCGTAGCGGGTCGAACTGAGCAGTTCTTC; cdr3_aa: CASSVAGRTEQFF
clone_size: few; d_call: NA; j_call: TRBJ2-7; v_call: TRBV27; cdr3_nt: TGTGCCAAATACGAGCAGTACTTC; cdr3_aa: CAKYEQYF
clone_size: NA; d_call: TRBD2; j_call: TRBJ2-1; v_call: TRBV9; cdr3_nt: TGTGCCAGCAGCCTCCAAGCGGGGGATGAGCAGTTCTTC; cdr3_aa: CASSLQAGDEQFF
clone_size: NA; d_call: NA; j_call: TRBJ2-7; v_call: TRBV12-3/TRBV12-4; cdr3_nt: TGTGCCAGCAGTTGGCGGGGGCCCTACGAGCAGTACTTC; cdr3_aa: CASSWRGPYEQYF
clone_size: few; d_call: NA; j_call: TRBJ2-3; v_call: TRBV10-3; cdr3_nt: TGTGCCATCAAAGTGGGGACAGATACGCAGTATTTT; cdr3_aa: CAIKVGTDTQYF
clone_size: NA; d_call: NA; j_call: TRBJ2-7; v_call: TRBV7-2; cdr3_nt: TGTGCCAGCAGCGCCCAGGCAGGGTCATCCTACGAGCAGTACTTC; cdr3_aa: CASSAQAGSSYEQYF
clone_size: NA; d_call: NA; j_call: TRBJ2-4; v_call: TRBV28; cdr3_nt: TGTGCCAGCAGACCAGGTTTGGGGAAGGGGGCCAAAAACATTCAGTACTTC; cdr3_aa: CASRPGLGKGAKNIQYF
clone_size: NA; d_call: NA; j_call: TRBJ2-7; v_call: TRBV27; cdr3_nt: TGTGCCAGCAGTTTTTACGGTGGCCCCTACGAGCAGTACTTC; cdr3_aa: CASSFYGGPYEQYF
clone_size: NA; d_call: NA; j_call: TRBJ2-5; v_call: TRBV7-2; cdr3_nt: TGTGCCAGCAGTTCTGCGACAGGCCAGCCGGGAGAGACCCAGTACTTC; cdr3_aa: CASSSATGQPGETQYF
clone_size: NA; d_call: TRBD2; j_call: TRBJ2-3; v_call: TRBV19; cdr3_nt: TGTGCCAGTAGTATTACCGGGACTAGTGGCGCTACGCAGTATTTT; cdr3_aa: CASSITGTSGATQYF
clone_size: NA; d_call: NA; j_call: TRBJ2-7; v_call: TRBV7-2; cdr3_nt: TGTGCCAGCAGCTTAGTCACGCTCTACGAGCAGTACTTC; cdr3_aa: CASSLVTLYEQYF
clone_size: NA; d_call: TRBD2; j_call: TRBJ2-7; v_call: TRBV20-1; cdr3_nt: TGCAGTGCTAGGGGACTAGCGGGAGTGAGGGACGAGCAGTACTTC; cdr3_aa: CSARGLAGVRDEQYF
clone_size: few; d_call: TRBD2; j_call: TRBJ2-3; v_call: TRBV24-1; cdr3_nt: TGTGCCACCAGTGACCGAAGAGCGGGAGGCGGCACAGATACGCAGTATTTT; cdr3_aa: CATSDRRAGGGTDTQYF
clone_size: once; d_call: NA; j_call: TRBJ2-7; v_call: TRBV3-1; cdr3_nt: TGTGCCAGCAGCCTAACCTTGAACACCCACGAGCAGTACTTC; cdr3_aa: CASSLTLNTHEQYF
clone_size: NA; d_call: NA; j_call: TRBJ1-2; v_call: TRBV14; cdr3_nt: TGTGCCAGCAGCCAAGACGTTCTTCCTAACTATGGCTACACCTTC; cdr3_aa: CASSQDVLPNYGYTF
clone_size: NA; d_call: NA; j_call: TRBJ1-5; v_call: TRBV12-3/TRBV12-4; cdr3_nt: TGTGCCAGCAGTTTAAATAGGGCGGCTTCAAATCAGCCCCAGCATTTT; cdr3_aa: CASSLNRAASNQPQHF
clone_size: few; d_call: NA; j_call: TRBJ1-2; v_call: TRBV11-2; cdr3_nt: TGTGCCAGCAGCTTAGGAACGAGTGACTATGGCTACACCTTC; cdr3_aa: CASSLGTSDYGYTF
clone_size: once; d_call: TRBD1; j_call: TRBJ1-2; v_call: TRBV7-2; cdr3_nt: TGTGCCAGCAGCTTGACCGGGACAGGGGACTATGGCTACACCTTC; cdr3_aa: CASSLTGTGDYGYTF
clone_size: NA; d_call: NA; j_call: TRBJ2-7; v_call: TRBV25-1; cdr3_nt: TGTGCCAGCAGTGGCAACCCTGGGGCCTACGAGCAGTACTTC; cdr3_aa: CASSGNPGAYEQYF
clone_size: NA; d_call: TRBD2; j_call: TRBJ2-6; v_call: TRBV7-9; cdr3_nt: TGTGCCAGCAGCCCTAGCGGGATGGGATTTGGAGGGGCCAACGTCCTGACTTTC; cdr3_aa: CASSPSGMGFGGANVLTF
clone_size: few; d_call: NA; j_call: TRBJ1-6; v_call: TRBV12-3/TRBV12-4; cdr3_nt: TGTGCCAGCAGTCCGAGGGAATATAGTAATTCACCCCTCCACTTT; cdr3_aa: CASSPREYSNSPLHF
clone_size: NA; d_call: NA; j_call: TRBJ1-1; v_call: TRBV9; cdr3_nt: TGTGCCAGCAGCGTCACCCTTCCTCTGGAAGGGACGAACACTGAAGCTTTCTTT; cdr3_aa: CASSVTLPLEGTNTEAFF
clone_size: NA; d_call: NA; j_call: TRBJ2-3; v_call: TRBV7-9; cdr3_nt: TGTGCCAGCAGCTTAGTTGTGACTGGAGGCACAGATACGCAGTATTTT; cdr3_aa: CASSLVVTGGTDTQYF
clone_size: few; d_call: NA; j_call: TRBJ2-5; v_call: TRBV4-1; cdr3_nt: TGCGCCAGCAGCCAAGTTGACAGGCCTGAGACCCAGTACTTC; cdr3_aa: CASSQVDRPETQYF
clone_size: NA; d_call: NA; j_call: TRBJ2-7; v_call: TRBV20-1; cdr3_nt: TGCAGTGCCTTCGACAGACTAACGGGACGCCCCTGGGACGAGCAGTACTTC; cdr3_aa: CSAFDRLTGRPWDEQYF